This T cell receptor (beta chain) was sequenced in a study of T cells in Graves' hyperthyroidism and ophthalmopathy. Study-wide findings and caveats: Ophthalmopathy stood apart from stable hyperthyroidism in a 13 V-J model.

The germline CDR1 and CDR2 sequences are LGHDT and YNNKEL (reference sequence). This CDR3 comprises 15 residues. With V trimmed by 5 bases and J by 3 bases, 10 bases remained unmatched. TCR beta CDR3 regions were amplified from RNA. HTBI primers were used for first-round RT-PCR of the TCR CDR3. TCRdb re-analysed the multiplex PCR reads in MiXCR, keeping a single row per CDR3 protein. The repertoire holds almost 500,000 distinct CDR3 sequences, with approximately 22% as singletons. This clonotype was recorded a few times. Its antigen is unidentified. V usage is TRBV3-1 and J usage is TRBJ2-7; 7 bases are shared with TRBD2. The specimen sequenced was blood. This clonotype was obtained from a woman aged 70 to 79 with Graves' ophthalmopathy. The CDR3 nucleotides read TGTGCCAGCAGCTACATAGGACTAGGCGTCTACGAGCAGTACTTC. Its translation: CASSYIGLGVYEQYF.